This TCR beta chain was captured by sequencing in a study of cytomegalovirus exposure and HLA in healthy donors. The wider study: There were about 86 million unique TCRs (from HLA-typed donors) in an early data release.

PCR involved 60 Vbeta and 13 Jbeta primers. Sequenced by immunoSEQ multiplex PCR; TCRdb stores in-frame clones only, minus some. The sample comprises about 150,000 clones, around 81% of which are singletons, and roughly 1.4% rests with the top ten. V was pared by 6 bases and J by 2 bases, with 17 bases between. Germline-derived CDR1 and CDR2 are SGHTA and FQGTGA. This CDR3 region has 16 residues. The sequencing input was PBMCs. This TCR derives from a man in his forties in good health and CMV-seronegative. The V call is TRBV7-3, the J call TRBJ1-5, with a possible D match to TRBD1 (6 bases). The CDR3 loop reads CASSQGPKGGNQPQHF. CDR3 nucleotides: TGTGCCAGCAGTCAGGGACCGAAGGGGGGCAATCAGCCCCAGCATTTT.